This TCR beta chain stems from a study of blood T cell repertoires in COVID-19. Background on the study: Samples came from the United States, Italy and Spain, spanning acute and convalescent COVID-19. Sources were T cells, B-cell-depleted T cells, or PBMCs; the material itself was cDNA or gDNA.

In the study's own analysis: The authors estimated nucleated cell counts from reference gene primer amplification. TCRdb keeps only in-frame clones here, not all; method: immunoSEQ multiplex PCR. For V, J and clone size, that table is used; D and trimming come from the DNA. The table shows about 110,000 clones, with about 88% occurring only once. Germline CDR1 reads MNHEY; CDR2 reads SMNVEV (reference sequence). This CDR3 is built from 15 residues. Trimming shortened V by 0 bases and J by 8 bases, and 16 bases separated the two germline ends. The chain employs TRBV27 and TRBJ1-2; possibly TRBD1 for D (5 bases). This receptor was obtained from a woman between 50 and 59 years old with acute or convalescent COVID-19. Material for sequencing was peripheral blood. The CDR3 here is CASSLSNAGEGGYTF. The CDR3 coding sequence is TGTGCCAGCAGTTTATCCAACGCGGGGGAGGGAGGCTACACCTTC.